Listed below are T cell receptor beta chains from one sample, sequenced in a study of blood T cell repertoires in COVID-19. Profiling relied on immunoSEQ multiplex PCR, and the TCRdb table lists in-frame clones only, not all of them. Among about 150,000 clones listed, 84% were seen once. The sample taken for sequencing was peripheral blood. These receptors originate from a man between 70 and 80 years old with active or convalescent COVID-19. Each CDR3 is given with its conserved first and last residue. The D gene is left open where the match is weak. The size of a clone is reported for some rows only, either as once, few or many, or as a class for expanded clones.

v_gene	d_gene	j_gene	abundance	CDR3nt	CDR3aa
TRBV7-2	TRBD2	TRBJ2-7	.	TGTGCCAGCAGCCCTACTAGCGGGAGGCAATACGAGCAGTACTTC	CASSPTSGRQYEQYF
TRBV6-6	.	TRBJ2-7	few	TGTGCCAGCAGTTCCCCCTCCAGGAAGCAGTACTTC	CASSSPSRKQYF
TRBV6-2/TRBV6-3	TRBD2	TRBJ2-1	.	TGTGCCAGCAGTTACTCGAAGGCTAGCGGGAGGACCAGCTCCTACAATGAGCAGTTCTTC	CASSYSKASGRTSSYNEQFF
TRBV9	.	TRBJ2-2	once	TGTGCCAGCAGCGAGCTGACTGGTTGGTCCGGGGAGCTGTTTTTT	CASSELTGWSGELFF
TRBV9	TRBD2	TRBJ2-2	.	TGTGCCAGCAGCGTAGGGCCAGGGGGCGCGTCTAGCGGGAGCCGGGCCGGGGAGCTGTTTTTT	CASSVGPGGASSGSRAGELFF
TRBV5-1	.	TRBJ1-5	.	TGCGCCAGCAGCCCTGGACATAAGGGGGTCGATCAGCCCCAGCATTTT	CASSPGHKGVDQPQHF
TRBV6-5	TRBD1	TRBJ1-2	.	TGTGCCAGCTATCCCCGGGACAGCTATGGCTACACCTTC	CASYPRDSYGYTF
TRBV11-2	TRBD2	TRBJ2-1	.	TGTGCCAGCAGCTTACGGGGGACTAGACTTAGCGGGGGATACAATGAGCAGTTCTTC	CASSLRGTRLSGGYNEQFF
TRBV2	.	TRBJ2-3	.	TGTGCCAGCAGTGAGGACTATTCCACAGATACGCAGTATTTT	CASSEDYSTDTQYF
TRBV7-9	TRBD1	TRBJ2-7	.	TGTGCCAGCAGCTTACAGGGGGACTACGAGCAGTACTTC	CASSLQGDYEQYF